Reported below is one TCR beta chain. Its target is unknown. This record comes from a study of tumor-infiltrating lymphocytes in primary liver carcinoma. For the study at large: Read depth, roughly 3.65 to 7.5 million productive TCRbeta reads, did not differ significantly between tissues.

CDR3 length: 15 amino acids. The V end was cut by 2 bases, the J end by 4 bases, with 15 bases between. The V gene's germline CDR1 is SGHDT and CDR2 YYEEEE. General study points: Blood had a significantly lower top-250-clone fraction than tumors did (p = 0.039). Tumor-adjacent and tumor-blood pairs shared a smaller degree of overlap than tumor region pairs.

Germline DNA was also extracted, and blood RNA derived from unsorted whole blood. The input was around 500 ng total RNA; TCR beta cDNA was made from it with a constant-region primer. Each TCR beta library was derived from three nested multiplex PCR rounds that employed slightly modified ARM-PCR. The study ran its first two PCR rounds for about 11 cycles each, using TRBV1-TRBV30 forward primers and a C-beta reverse primer. TCRdb reanalysed the multiplex PCR reads using MiXCR and keeps one entry per CDR3 protein. The data contain 180,000 or so distinct CDR3 sequences, roughly 60% of them singletons. The chain couples TRBV5-6 to TRBJ2-5, with D perhaps given as TRBD1 or TRBD2 (6 bases each). The receptor was derived from a man aged 40-55 years with primary liver carcinoma and hepatitis B virus infection. The material sequenced was peripheral blood. For the CDR3, the DNA is TGTGCCAGCAGCTTTGACAGGTCGGAGGGAGAGACCCAGTACTTC. This codes for CASSFDRSEGETQYF.